This passage covers 8 T cell receptor beta chains from one sample sequenced in a study of OX40 agonist ivuxolimab in advanced cancers. Assay: immunoSEQ multiplex PCR; the TCRdb copy retains only in-frame clones and omits some. The table has approximately 79,000 clones, roughly 86% seen once. The material sequenced was CD4+ or CD8+ T cells sorted from blood, taken in a trial of the OX40 agonist ivuxolimab. The receptor set was obtained from an adult with an advanced solid tumor such as melanoma, head and neck, liver or kidney cancer.

The V gene is TRBV5-1, the J gene TRBJ2-1; TRBD1 aligns across 12 bases. V lost 3 bases to trimming and J lost 6 bases; unmatched junction nucleotides: 16. In germline, CDR1 is SGHRS, CDR2 YFSETQ. The CDR3 has 19 amino acids. The CDR3, as DNA: TGCGCCAGCAGCTATCCCGGGACAGGGGGCCAGGGGAGTGGCAATGAGCAGTTCTTC. As protein: CASSYPGTGGQGSGNEQFF. The full variable domain, its missing parts supplied by reference TRBV5-1 and TRBJ2-1, is KAGVTQTPRYLIKTRGQQVTLSCSPISGHRSVSWYQQTPGQGLQFLFEYFSETQRNKGNFPGRFSGRQFSNSRSEMNVSTLELGDSALYLCASSYPGTGGQGSGNEQFFGPGTRLTVL.

This sequence joins TRBV9 and TRBJ1-5; D gene ambiguous. The CDR3 length is 15 residues. Trimming removed 3 bases from V and 0 bases from J, with 10 bases in between. Germline V gene sequence: CDR1 SGDLS, CDR2 YYNGEE. CDR3 loop: CASSESGFSNQPQHF. The CDR3 nucleotides read TGTGCCAGCAGCGAGTCAGGTTTTAGCAATCAGCCCCAGCATTTT. Variable domain in full (rest from reference TRBV9 and TRBJ1-5): DSGVTQTPKHLITATGQRVTLRCSPRSGDLSVYWYQQSLDQGLQFLIQYYNGEERAKGNILERFSAQQFPDLHSELNLSSLELGDSALYFCASSESGFSNQPQHFGDGTRLSIL.

The chain links TRBV28 to TRBJ2-5; no reliable D call. CDR1 is MDHEN and CDR2 is SYDVKM in the germline V gene. Trimming shortened V by 8 bases and J by 2 bases, and 9 bases separated the two germline ends. CDR3 length: 12 residues. The CDR3 nucleotides are TGTGCCAGCCAGACTTTACAAGAGACCCAGTACTTC. Its protein product is CASQTLQETQYF.

The chain employs TRBV5-4 and TRBJ1-2, with D perhaps TRBD1 (5 bases). Germline CDR1 reads SGHNT; CDR2 reads YYREEE (reference sequence). Trimming stripped 0 bases from V and 4 bases from J, with 13 bases between. The CDR3 contains 15 residues. CDR3 bases: TGTGCCAGCAGCTTGGACGGGTCAGGGAGCTATGGCTACACCTTC. Translated: CASSLDGSGSYGYTF.

V gene TRBV6-5 combines with J gene TRBJ1-2; the D is unclear. The CDR3 has 15 residues. V lost 5 bases and J lost 3, with 16 bases in between. Germline V lookup: CDR1 MNHEY, CDR2 SVGAGI. CDR3 coding DNA: TGTGCCAGCAGTCTACGACGGCGGGAAGACTATGGCTACACCTTC. It yields the protein CASSLRRREDYGYTF.

The V call is TRBV9, the J call TRBJ2-6; D might be TRBD1 (5 bases). This CDR3 has 14 amino acids. V lost 7 bases and J lost 2, with 10 bases in between. Germline CDR1 and CDR2: SGDLS and YYNGEE. The CDR3, as DNA: TGTGCCAGCTCCAGGGTCACTGGGGCCAACGTCCTGACTTTC. Its translation: CASSRVTGANVLTF.

The chain carries TRBV19 and TRBJ1-5; D perhaps matches TRBD1 (5 bases). The CDR3 has 13 residues. The germline V gene encodes CDR1 LNHDA and CDR2 SQIVND (reference sequence). The ends were cut back, 5 bases at V and 11 bases at J, with 16 bases in the middle. CDR3 DNA sequence: TGTGCCAGTAGTCCCCGCAGGGACTTGGCCCAGCATTTT. Encoded protein: CASSPRRDLAQHF.

CDR3 nucleotide sequence: TGTGCCAGCAGTTACTTTACAGGTTCTGGAAACACCATATATTTT. This sequence encodes CASSYFTGSGNTIYF. The V gene is TRBV6-6, the J gene TRBJ1-3; perhaps TRBD1 as D (5 bases). The germline CDR1 and CDR2 sequences are MNHNY and SVGAGI (reference sequence). V was trimmed by 1 base and J by 1 base, leaving 8 bases between them. CDR3 length: 15 residues.